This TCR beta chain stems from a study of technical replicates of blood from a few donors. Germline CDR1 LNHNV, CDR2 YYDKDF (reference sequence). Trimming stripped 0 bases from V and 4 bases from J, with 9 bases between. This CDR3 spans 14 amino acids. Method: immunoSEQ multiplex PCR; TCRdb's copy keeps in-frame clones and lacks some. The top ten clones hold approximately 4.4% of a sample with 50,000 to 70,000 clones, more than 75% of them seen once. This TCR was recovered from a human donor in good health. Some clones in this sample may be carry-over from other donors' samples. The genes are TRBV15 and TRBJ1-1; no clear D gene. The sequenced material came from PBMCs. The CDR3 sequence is CATSRDRGPTEAFF. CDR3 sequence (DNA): TGTGCCACCAGCAGAGATCGAGGGCCCACTGAAGCTTTCTTT.